These T cell receptor beta chains were read from a single sample in a study of T cells expressing NK-cell markers. TCRdb reprocessed the 5' RACE reads and keeps a single row for each CDR3 protein, giving no DNA. The sample has about 540,000 distinct CDR3 sequences. Sequenced input: blood T cells: a sorted CD56 or NKG2C T cell subset, CD4+ or CD8+ T cells, or bulk PBMC T cells (not recorded which). All receptors derive from a man aged 18 to 30 in good health. The CDR3 runs from the conserved cysteine through the conserved F or W.

cdr3_aa: CASSLGTGKQFF
v_call: TRBV5-1
j_call: TRBJ2-1

cdr3_aa: CASSFRRGVDGYTF
v_call: TRBV12-3/TRBV12-4
j_call: TRBJ1-2

cdr3_aa: CASSLGKLAGGVDTQYF
v_call: TRBV12-3/TRBV12-4
j_call: TRBJ2-3

cdr3_aa: CASSFTPGQGNEKLFF
v_call: TRBV12-3/TRBV12-4
j_call: TRBJ1-4

cdr3_aa: CASSPETVTDTQYF
v_call: TRBV6-5
j_call: TRBJ2-3

cdr3_aa: CASSLIREKLFF
v_call: TRBV12-3/TRBV12-4
j_call: TRBJ1-4

cdr3_aa: CATSARRQGPDTQYF
v_call: TRBV15
j_call: TRBJ2-3

cdr3_aa: CASSPDLRTTDTQYF
v_call: TRBV7-3
j_call: TRBJ2-3

cdr3_aa: CASSFGTGHSGNTIYF
v_call: TRBV5-6
j_call: TRBJ1-3

cdr3_aa: CASSLWRGVSRAPAF
v_call: TRBV28
j_call: TRBJ2-1

cdr3_aa: CASSEFPAGGPDTQYF
v_call: TRBV6-1
j_call: TRBJ2-3

cdr3_aa: CASSKFYNEQFF
v_call: TRBV21-1
j_call: TRBJ2-1

cdr3_aa: CASSQNDRGLDEQYF
v_call: TRBV4-3
j_call: TRBJ2-7

cdr3_aa: CASSLQPTPSINEQFF
v_call: TRBV7-9
j_call: TRBJ2-1

cdr3_aa: CASSGRTQTQETQYF
v_call: TRBV7-2
j_call: TRBJ2-5

cdr3_aa: CASSFGRNYEQYF
v_call: TRBV5-1
j_call: TRBJ2-7

cdr3_aa: CASTLLASSTDTQYF
v_call: TRBV21-1
j_call: TRBJ2-3

cdr3_aa: CASSREQGLGYEQYF
v_call: TRBV4-3
j_call: TRBJ2-7

cdr3_aa: CSARDPSGIDTQYF
v_call: TRBV20-1
j_call: TRBJ2-3

cdr3_aa: CASSLWTSGTGELFF
v_call: TRBV11-1
j_call: TRBJ2-2

cdr3_aa: CASSLSTGGQETQYF
v_call: TRBV7-9
j_call: TRBJ2-5

cdr3_aa: CAISNKGEETQYF
v_call: TRBV10-3
j_call: TRBJ2-5

cdr3_aa: CASRATGANSYNEQFF
v_call: TRBV2
j_call: TRBJ2-1

cdr3_aa: CSASRGQGNNEQYF
v_call: TRBV20-1
j_call: TRBJ2-7

cdr3_aa: CASSSASGTQYF
v_call: TRBV7-9
j_call: TRBJ2-3

cdr3_aa: CASSLGPAGTSGRTDTQYF
v_call: TRBV28
j_call: TRBJ2-3

cdr3_aa: CASSLTSGLTYEQYF
v_call: TRBV18
j_call: TRBJ2-7

cdr3_aa: CASSPPTGGKEKLFF
v_call: TRBV12-3/TRBV12-4
j_call: TRBJ1-4

cdr3_aa: CASSPRDYSYEQYF
v_call: TRBV5-1
j_call: TRBJ2-7

cdr3_aa: CASSPVGQYFNEQFF
v_call: TRBV5-5
j_call: TRBJ2-1

cdr3_aa: CASSPGLAASSNTDTQYF
v_call: TRBV18
j_call: TRBJ2-3

cdr3_aa: CASSQEWTSVNNEQFF
v_call: TRBV4-1
j_call: TRBJ2-1

cdr3_aa: CASSSAYEQYF
v_call: TRBV12-3/TRBV12-4
j_call: TRBJ2-7

cdr3_aa: CASSRIPDTQYF
v_call: TRBV5-1
j_call: TRBJ2-3

cdr3_aa: CASSLGGGPYYEQYF
v_call: TRBV12-3/TRBV12-4
j_call: TRBJ2-7

cdr3_aa: CASSQETGEDTEAFF
v_call: TRBV4-2
j_call: TRBJ1-1

cdr3_aa: CASTLARQANEQFF
v_call: TRBV28
j_call: TRBJ2-1